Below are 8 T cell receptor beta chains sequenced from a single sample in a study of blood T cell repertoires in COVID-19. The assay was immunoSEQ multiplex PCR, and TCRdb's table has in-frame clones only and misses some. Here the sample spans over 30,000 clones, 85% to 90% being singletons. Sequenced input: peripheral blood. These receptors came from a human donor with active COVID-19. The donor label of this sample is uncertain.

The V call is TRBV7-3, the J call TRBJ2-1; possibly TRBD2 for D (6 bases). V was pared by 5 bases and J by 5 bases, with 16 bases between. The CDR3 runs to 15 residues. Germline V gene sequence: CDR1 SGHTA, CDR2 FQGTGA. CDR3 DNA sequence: TGTGCCAGCAGCCCGATGGGGGGATTCAACAATGAGCAGTTCTTC. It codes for CASSPMGGFNNEQFF.

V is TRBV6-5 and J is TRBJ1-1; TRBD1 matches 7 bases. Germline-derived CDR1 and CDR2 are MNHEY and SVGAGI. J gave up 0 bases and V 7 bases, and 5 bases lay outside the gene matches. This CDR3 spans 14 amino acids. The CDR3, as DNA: TGTGCCAGCATCGGGAGGGGGCTGAACACTGAAGCTTTCTTT. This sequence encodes CASIGRGLNTEAFF.

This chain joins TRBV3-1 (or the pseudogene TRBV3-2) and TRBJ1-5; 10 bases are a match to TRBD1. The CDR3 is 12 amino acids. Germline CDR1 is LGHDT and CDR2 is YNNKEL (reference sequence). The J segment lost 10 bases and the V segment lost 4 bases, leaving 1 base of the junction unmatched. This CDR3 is CASSRDRGPQHF. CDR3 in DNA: TGTGCCAGCAGCCGGGACAGGGGTCCCCAGCATTTT.

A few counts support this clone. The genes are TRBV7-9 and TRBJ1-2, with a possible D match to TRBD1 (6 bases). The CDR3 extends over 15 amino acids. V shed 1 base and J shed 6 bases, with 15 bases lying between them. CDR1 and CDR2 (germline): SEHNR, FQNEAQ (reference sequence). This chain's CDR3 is CASSLDVQGLDGYTF. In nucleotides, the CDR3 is TGTGCCAGCAGCTTAGATGTTCAGGGGTTGGATGGCTACACCTTC.

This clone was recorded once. CDR3 amino acids: CASSPDRAYGYTF. CDR3 DNA sequence: TGTGCCAGCAGCCCAGACAGGGCCTATGGCTACACCTTC. This rearrangement joins TRBV5-6 to TRBJ1-2; TRBD1 matches 7 bases. The V gene end was trimmed by 4 bases and the J gene end by 4 bases; junction bases not matched to a gene: 4. CDR1 is SGHDT, CDR2 YYEEEE, per germline. This CDR3 contains 13 residues.

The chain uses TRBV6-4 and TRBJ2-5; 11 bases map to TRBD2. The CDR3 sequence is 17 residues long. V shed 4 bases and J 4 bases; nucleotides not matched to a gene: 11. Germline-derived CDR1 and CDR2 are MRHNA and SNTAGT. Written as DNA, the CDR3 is TGTGCCAGCAGTGCCTTGACTAGCGGGGCACTAAGAGAGACCCAGTACTTC. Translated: CASSALTSGALRETQYF.

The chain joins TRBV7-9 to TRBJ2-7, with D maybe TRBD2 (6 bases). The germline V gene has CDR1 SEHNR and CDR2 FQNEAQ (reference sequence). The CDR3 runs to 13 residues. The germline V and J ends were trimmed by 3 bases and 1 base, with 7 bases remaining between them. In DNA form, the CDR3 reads TGTGCCAGCAGCTTTGGAGGGTCCTACGAGCAGTACTTC. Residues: CASSFGGSYEQYF.

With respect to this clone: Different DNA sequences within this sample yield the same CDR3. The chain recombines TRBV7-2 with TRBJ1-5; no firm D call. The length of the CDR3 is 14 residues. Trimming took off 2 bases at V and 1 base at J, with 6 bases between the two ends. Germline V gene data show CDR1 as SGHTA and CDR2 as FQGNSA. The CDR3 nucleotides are TGTGCCAGCAGCTTATCGGTCAGCAATCAGCCCCAGCATTTT. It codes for CASSLSVSNQPQHF.